A single T cell receptor beta chain is shown here with its context. Original processing methods: Estimates of nucleated cell counts were drawn from the amplification of reference gene primers. Some clones are missing from TCRdb's copy, which holds only in-frame ones; the method was immunoSEQ multiplex PCR. That table gives V, J and clone size, and the DNA gave D and trimming. The top ten hold roughly 0.92% of the sample, which has roughly 480,000 clones, 89% seen once. This entry belongs to a study of blood T cell repertoires in COVID-19. Overall study context: COVID-19 samples collected from the United States, Italy and Spain covered acute and convalescent phases.

This sequence was found in a man younger than 35 with COVID-19, enrolled during active disease. The specimen sequenced was peripheral blood.

Here the CDR3 reads CASSPTGTSGGYEQYF. The CDR3 nucleotides are TGTGCCAGCTCACCCACCGGGACTAGCGGAGGGTACGAGCAGTACTTC. The chain uses TRBV18 and TRBJ2-7; 11 nucleotides line up with TRBD2. CDR3 length equals 16 residues. Germline V gene data show CDR1 as KGHSH and CDR2 as LQKENI. The J segment lost 4 bases and the V segment lost 3 bases, leaving 8 bases of the junction unmatched.